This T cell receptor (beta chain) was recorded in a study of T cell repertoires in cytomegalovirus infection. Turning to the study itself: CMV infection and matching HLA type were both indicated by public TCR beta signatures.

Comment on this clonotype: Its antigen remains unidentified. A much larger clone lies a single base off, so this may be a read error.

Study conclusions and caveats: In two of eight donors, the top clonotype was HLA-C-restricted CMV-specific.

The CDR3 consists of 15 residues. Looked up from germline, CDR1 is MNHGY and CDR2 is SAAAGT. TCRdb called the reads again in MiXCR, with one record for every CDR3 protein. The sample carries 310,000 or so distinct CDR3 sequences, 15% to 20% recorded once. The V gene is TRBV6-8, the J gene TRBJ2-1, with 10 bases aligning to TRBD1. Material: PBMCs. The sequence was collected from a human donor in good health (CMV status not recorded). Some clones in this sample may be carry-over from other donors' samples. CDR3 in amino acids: CASSLTGGAYNVQFF. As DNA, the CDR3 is TGTGCCAGCAGTCTGACAGGGGGCGCCTACAATGTGCAGTTCTTC.